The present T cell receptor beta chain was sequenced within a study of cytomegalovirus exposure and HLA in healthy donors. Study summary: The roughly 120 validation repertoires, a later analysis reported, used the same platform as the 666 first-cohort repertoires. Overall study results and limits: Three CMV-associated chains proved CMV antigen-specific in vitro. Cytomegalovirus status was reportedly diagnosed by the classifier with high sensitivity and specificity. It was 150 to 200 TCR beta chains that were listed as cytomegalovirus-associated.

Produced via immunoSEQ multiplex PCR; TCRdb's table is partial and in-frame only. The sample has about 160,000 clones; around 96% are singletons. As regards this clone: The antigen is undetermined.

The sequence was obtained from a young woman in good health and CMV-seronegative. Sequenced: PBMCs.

The CDR3 loop reads CASSPVRGQETQYF. CDR3 DNA: TGTGCCAGCAGCCCGGTGCGAGGGCAAGAGACCCAGTACTTC. This sequence joins TRBV5-4 and TRBJ2-5; a weak D match, TRBD2 (5 bases). The CDR3 is made up of 14 amino acids. V dropped 4 bases and J dropped 2 bases, with 12 bases sitting between them. CDR1 and CDR2 from the germline V gene are SGHNT and YYREEE (reference sequence).